The 21 T cell receptor beta chains in this list originate from one sample, sequenced in a study of T cells in Graves' hyperthyroidism and ophthalmopathy. Amplification of TCR beta CDR3 regions was performed using RNA transcripts as template. HTBI primers drove first-round RT-PCR of the TCR CDR3. A single record per CDR3 protein comes from TCRdb applying MiXCR to the multiplex PCR reads. The sample has about 380,000 distinct CDR3 sequences; approximately 13% are singletons. What was sequenced was blood. These receptors came from a young man with Graves' hyperthyroidism that later progressed to Graves' ophthalmopathy.

This clonotype has at least ten counts. The V gene is TRBV2, the J gene TRBJ1-4; no reliable D call. This CDR3 has 14 residues. CDR1 is SNHLY, CDR2 FYNNEI, per germline. Trimming took 3 bases from V and 6 from J, leaving 11 bases between them. The DNA for the CDR3 is TGTGCCAGCAGTGACGTTAGGCCGGATGAAAAACTGTTTTTT. It translates to CASSDVRPDEKLFF.

The chain combines TRBV20-1 with TRBJ1-5; no clear D. Germline V gives CDR1 DFQATT, CDR2 SNEGSKA (reference sequence). V lost 5 bases, J lost 2 bases, and 16 bases lay in between. The CDR3 spans 15 residues. CDR3 sequence (DNA): TGCAGTGCTCTCCGAAGCGAGAATGGCAATCAGCCCCAGCATTTT. This codes for CSALRSENGNQPQHF.

In its sample, this clonotype was seen many times. This chain joins TRBV20-1 and TRBJ2-1, with no clear D. CDR3 size: 11 residues. Trimming shortened V by 5 bases and J by 7 bases, and 9 bases separated the two germline ends. From germline, CDR1 is DFQATT and CDR2 SNEGSKA (reference sequence). The CDR3 loop reads CSAGGVNEQFF. The CDR3 DNA is TGCAGTGCTGGTGGGGTTAATGAGCAGTTCTTC.

A few counts support this clonotype. This sequence joins TRBV6-1 and TRBJ1-1; no clear D gene. From germline, CDR1 is MNHNS and CDR2 SASEGT. The CDR3 is made up of 13 amino acids. Trimming pared 8 bases from V and 0 bases from J, leaving 10 bases between. The CDR3, as DNA: TGTGCCAGCGGGCCTCAACTGAACACTGAAGCTTTCTTT. This sequence encodes CASGPQLNTEAFF.

This chain links TRBV27 with TRBJ2-7, with TRBD1 matching 9 bases. This CDR3 is 15 amino acids long. Germline V gene data show CDR1 as MNHEY and CDR2 as SMNVEV (reference sequence). V lost 0 bases and J lost 4; bases outside the gene matches: 4. The CDR3 reads CASSLSGDRAYEQYF. The CDR3 region has the DNA TGTGCCAGCAGTTTATCTGGGGACAGGGCTTACGAGCAGTACTTC.

Many counts were recorded for this clonotype. CDR3 DNA sequence: TGTGCCAGCAGTGAACAAGCGGGGTCCTACAATGAGCAGTTCTTC. Translated: CASSEQAGSYNEQFF. V gene TRBV2 combines with J gene TRBJ2-1; 7 bases are shared with TRBD2. The V segment lost 2 bases and the J segment 1 base; nucleotides outside the gene matches: 2. In germline, CDR1 is SNHLY, CDR2 FYNNEI. This CDR3 spans 15 amino acids.

The gene calls are TRBV4-1 and TRBJ2-3; TRBD2 is a possible D gene (7 bases). Deletions cut 1 base from V and 5 bases from J, with 13 bases between. The CDR3 sequence is 15 residues long. Germline CDR1 MGHRA, CDR2 YSYEKL. CDR3 sequence reads: CASSQGGGALDTQYF. CDR3 nucleotides: TGCGCCAGCAGCCAAGGGGGGGGGGCCTTAGATACGCAGTATTTT.

The chain carries TRBV9 and TRBJ1-2; no clear D gene. The CDR3 has 14 residues. V was pared by 0 bases and J by 5 bases, with 11 bases between. CDR1 and CDR2 (germline): SGDLS, YYNGEE. The CDR3 sequence is CASSVETDSYGYTF. In nucleotides, the CDR3 is TGTGCCAGCAGCGTAGAAACAGATAGTTATGGCTACACCTTC.

At least ten counts were recorded for this clonotype. The chain carries TRBV6-5 and TRBJ1-4, with D possibly TRBD1 on 5 matching bases. The CDR3 is made up of 17 amino acids. Germline V gene sequence: CDR1 MNHEY, CDR2 SVGAGI. V was clipped by 0 bases and J by 5 bases, with 16 bases between them. CDR3 bases: TGTGCCAGCAGTTACTCGAGCGGACATGGGATAAATGAAAAACTGTTTTTT. Its translation: CASSYSSGHGINEKLFF.

This clonotype was picked up a small number of times. The chain has TRBV9 and TRBJ1-2, with D perhaps matching TRBD1 (5 bases). V was shortened by 3 bases and J by 4 bases, with 19 bases between the two germline ends. The CDR3 totals 16 residues. The germline V gene encodes CDR1 SGDLS and CDR2 YYNGEE. CDR3 in DNA: TGTGCCAGCAGCGCCCAGCCAACCCAGGGACTCTATGGCTACACCTTC. Translated: CASSAQPTQGLYGYTF.

This clonotype showed up just a few times. The chain combines TRBV20-1 with TRBJ2-1; 13 bases fit TRBD2. The CDR3 runs to 13 residues. CDR1 DFQATT and CDR2 SNEGSKA come from the germline V gene (reference sequence). Trimming at V came to 4 bases and at J to 12 bases, leaving 6 bases not matched to a gene. The CDR3 DNA reads TGCAGTGCTACTGGACTAGCGGGGGTCGCGCAGTTCTTC. It encodes CSATGLAGVAQFF.

This clonotype has ten or more counts. The rearrangement links TRBV5-1 to TRBJ1-6; D is unresolved. The CDR3 extends over 14 amino acids. Trimming shortened V by 0 bases and J by 9 bases, and 10 bases separated the two germline ends. Germline V gene lookup returns CDR1 SGHRS and CDR2 YFSETQ. The DNA of the CDR3 is TGCGCCAGCAGCTTGGGAGACCTGGGTTCACCCCTCCACTTT. Its translation is CASSLGDLGSPLHF.

The J gene is TRBJ1-6, the V gene TRBV2; 12 bases align to TRBD1. Germline CDR1 and CDR2: SNHLY and FYNNEI. The CDR3 has 14 residues. The trim removed 5 bases at V and 9 bases at J, leaving 2 bases unmatched. The DNA for the CDR3 is TGTGCCAGCAGTACGGGACAGGGGGCTTCACCCCTCCACTTT. Translation gives CASSTGQGASPLHF.

This clonotype occurred many times. J is TRBJ1-5 and V is TRBV5-1; D is uncertain. The CDR3 consists of 15 residues. CDR1 SGHRS and CDR2 YFSETQ come from the germline V gene. Trimming pared 4 bases from V and 2 bases from J, leaving 13 bases between. The CDR3 DNA is TGCGCCAGCAGCGTAGTAGGCGGTCGCAATCAGCCCCAGCATTTT. Its translation: CASSVVGGRNQPQHF.

The table lists this clonotype with many counts. The rearrangement uses TRBV20-1 and TRBJ2-3, with a weak D call TRBD2 (6 bases). Trimming stripped 7 bases from V and 3 bases from J, with 11 bases between. The CDR3 consists of 12 residues. CDR1 is DFQATT, CDR2 SNEGSKA, per germline (reference sequence). This CDR3 reads CSGGGGTDTQYF. The CDR3, as DNA: TGCAGTGGGGGTGGGGGGACAGATACGCAGTATTTT.

The chain recombines TRBV20-1 with TRBJ2-5; the D is unclear. CDR1 and CDR2 from the germline V gene are DFQATT and SNEGSKA (reference sequence). CDR3 size: 16 residues. The V gene lost 1 base and the J gene lost 4 bases, with 19 bases spanning the gap. The CDR3 DNA sequence: TGCAGTGCTAGAGCTTTTACTAAGACCTACCCAGAGACCCAGTACTTC. Translating it yields CSARAFTKTYPETQYF.

The chain is built from TRBV6-2 or TRBV6-3 and TRBJ1-5; tentatively, D is TRBD1 (6 bases). With 5 bases removed from V and 1 base from J, the gap between germline ends came to 15 bases. The CDR3 sequence is 16 residues long. CDR1 and CDR2 (germline): MNHEY, SVGEGT. The CDR3 region is CASSRSGRGSNQPQHF. Written as DNA, the CDR3 is TGTGCCAGCAGTAGGTCGGGAAGGGGGAGCAATCAGCCCCAGCATTTT.

The rearrangement uses TRBV11-2 and TRBJ2-7; 7 positions match TRBD1. Trimming at V came to 1 base and at J to 4 bases, leaving 7 bases not matched to a gene. Germline CDR1 and CDR2: SGHAT and FQNNGV. The CDR3 runs to 15 residues. The CDR3 DNA follows: TGTGCCAGCAGCTTAGGCAGGGGGACCGTTTACGAGCAGTACTTC. Its protein product is CASSLGRGTVYEQYF.

This clonotype showed up just a few times. The rearrangement uses TRBV5-1 and TRBJ2-7; D perhaps matches TRBD1 (6 bases). CDR3 size: 12 residues. The ends were cut back, 1 base at V and 7 bases at J, with 9 bases in the middle. Germline CDR1 is SGHRS and CDR2 is YFSETQ. The CDR3 region is CASSLQGREQYF. CDR3 coding DNA: TGCGCCAGCAGCTTGCAGGGGCGAGAGCAGTACTTC.

The genes are TRBV5-6 and TRBJ2-5, with 9 bases fitting TRBD2. J was trimmed by 2 bases and V by 7 bases; bases with no gene match: 3. Germline loops: CDR1 SGHDT, CDR2 YYEEEE. The CDR3 length is 13 residues. The CDR3 spells CASGLAGQETQYF. The CDR3 DNA sequence: TGTGCCAGCGGGCTAGCGGGACAAGAGACCCAGTACTTC.

In this sample, this clonotype turned up many times. The chain employs TRBV20-1 and TRBJ1-2, with 8 bases matching TRBD1. Looked up from germline, CDR1 is DFQATT and CDR2 is SNEGSKA (reference sequence). CDR3 length: 13 residues. J was trimmed by 10 bases and V by 5 bases; bases with no gene match: 12. The CDR3 DNA reads TGCAGTGCTCTAAACAGGGGGAAGAGAGACTACACCTTC. The encoded protein is CSALNRGKRDYTF.